One and the same sample provided the 3 T cell receptor beta chains below, sequenced in a study of low-dose radiotherapy and immunotherapy resistance in tumors (dated by TCRdb to 2022 to 2024). The sequencer listed for this sample is Illumina HiSeq 2500. First-strand cDNA was synthesized with Superscript III and a set of TRAV- and TRBV-specific primers, covering both TCRalpha and TCRbeta chains. TCRs were amplified with Phusion for about 22 PCR cycles using a constant-region primer together with the adapter attached to the V primers. TCRdb reworked the public reads: Q25 trimming with fastp, MiXCR clone assembly, productive beta chains retained. Rows with a matching CDR3 protein are joined into one entry that keeps the most common DNA and genes. This sample holds some 85,000 distinct CDR3 sequences; approximately 17% were observed only once. The ten largest clonotypes hold 5.5% to 6% of the sample.

In light of the paper, this sample's time point label describes: before trial treatment. This specimen consisted of PBMCs, obtained before treatment. These receptor sequences come from a male donor with prostate cancer.

This clonotype was seen many times. The genes are TRBV3-1 and TRBJ1-1; D remains unclear. Per the germline V gene, CDR1 is LGHDT and CDR2 is YNNKEL (reference sequence). V lost 4 bases and J 1 base, leaving 10 bases between the germline ends. The CDR3 runs to 14 residues. The CDR3 region has the DNA TGTGCCAGCAGCCGAGAAAGACAGAACACTGAAGCTTTCTTT. It yields the protein CASSRERQNTEAFF.

This clonotype was found many times. The rearrangement uses TRBV28 and TRBJ2-1; 8 nucleotides match TRBD2. The CDR3 is 13 residues long. The trim removed 2 bases at V and 10 bases at J, leaving 4 bases unmatched. Germline-derived CDR1 and CDR2 are MDHEN and SYDVKM. The CDR3 region is CASSLAGGNEQFF. DNA of the CDR3: TGTGCCAGCAGTTTAGCGGGGGGAAACGAGCAGTTCTTC. Full variable domain (rest looked up from reference TRBV28 and TRBJ2-1): DVKVTQSSRYLVKRTGEKVFLECVQDMDHENMFWYRQDPGLGLRLIYFSYDVKMKEKGDIPEGYSVSREKKERFSLILESASTNQTSMYLCASSLAGGNEQFFGPGTRLTVL.

The chain uses TRBV6-1 and TRBJ2-2; the D is unclear. Germline lookup yields CDR1 MNHNS and CDR2 SASEGT. The CDR3 has 16 residues. V lost 4 bases and J lost 1, with 13 bases in between. The CDR3 nucleotides read TGTGCCAGCAGTGGATACAGTCAATTGAACACCGGGGAGCTGTTTTTT. This encodes CASSGYSQLNTGELFF.